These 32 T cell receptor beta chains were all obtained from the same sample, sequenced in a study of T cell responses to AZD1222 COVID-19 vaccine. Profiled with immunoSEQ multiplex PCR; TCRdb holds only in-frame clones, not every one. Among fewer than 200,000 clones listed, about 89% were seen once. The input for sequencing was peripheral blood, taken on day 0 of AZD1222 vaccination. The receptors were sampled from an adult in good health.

The CDR3, as DNA: TGTGCCAGCAGCCCTAGGGCGGACTCCCTTTACGAGCAGTACTTC. Protein: CASSPRADSLYEQYF. The chain employs TRBV7-2 and TRBJ2-7; possible D gene TRBD2, 5 bases. Germline V gene data show CDR1 as SGHTA and CDR2 as FQGNSA. This CDR3 comprises 15 residues. The V end lost 5 bases, the J end lost 4 bases, and 18 bases lay between the germline ends.

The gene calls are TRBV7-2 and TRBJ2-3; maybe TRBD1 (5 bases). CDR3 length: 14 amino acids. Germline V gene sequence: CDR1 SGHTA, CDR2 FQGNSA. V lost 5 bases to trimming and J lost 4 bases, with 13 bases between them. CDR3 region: CASSGAGISDTQYF. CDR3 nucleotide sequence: TGTGCCAGCAGCGGGGCAGGGATATCAGATACGCAGTATTTT.

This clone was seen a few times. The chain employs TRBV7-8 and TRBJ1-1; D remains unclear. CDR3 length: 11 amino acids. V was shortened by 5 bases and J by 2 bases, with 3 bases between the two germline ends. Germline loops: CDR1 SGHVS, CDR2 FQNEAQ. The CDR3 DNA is TGTGCCAGCAGCCAAAACACTGAAGCTTTCTTT. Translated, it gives CASSQNTEAFF. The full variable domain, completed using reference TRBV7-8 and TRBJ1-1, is GAGVSQSPRYKVAKRGQDVALRCDPISGHVSLFWYQQALGQGPEFLTYFQNEAQLDKSGLPSDRFFAERPEGSVSTLKIQRTQQEDSAVYLCASSQNTEAFFGQGTRLTVV.

DNA for the CDR3: TGTGCCAGCAGCCGGTACCGGGACTCAGGTTACGAGCAGTACTTC. This gives the protein CASSRYRDSGYEQYF. The rearrangement links TRBV6-5 to TRBJ2-7; possibly TRBD2 for D (6 bases). Per germline, CDR1 MNHEY and CDR2 SVGAGI. CDR3 size: 15 residues. V lost 6 bases, J lost 4 bases, and 19 bases lay in between.

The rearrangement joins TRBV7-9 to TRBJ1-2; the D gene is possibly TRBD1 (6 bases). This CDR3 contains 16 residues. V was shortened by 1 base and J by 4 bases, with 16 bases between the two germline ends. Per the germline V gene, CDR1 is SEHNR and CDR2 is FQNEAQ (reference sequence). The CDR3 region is CASSLVRGRNSYGYTF. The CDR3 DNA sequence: TGTGCCAGCAGCTTAGTACGGGGGCGGAATAGCTATGGCTACACCTTC.

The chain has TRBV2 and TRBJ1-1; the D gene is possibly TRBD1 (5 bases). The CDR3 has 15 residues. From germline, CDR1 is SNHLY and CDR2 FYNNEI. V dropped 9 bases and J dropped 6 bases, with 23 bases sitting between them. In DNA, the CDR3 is TGTGCCAGTAAGGAGGCAGGCGGGGACGGCGCTGAAGCTTTCTTT. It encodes CASKEAGGDGAEAFF.

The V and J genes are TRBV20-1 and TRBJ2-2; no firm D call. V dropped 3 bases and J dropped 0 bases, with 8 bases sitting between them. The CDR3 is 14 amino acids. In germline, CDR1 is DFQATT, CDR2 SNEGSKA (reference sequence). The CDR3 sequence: CSASGIANTGELFF. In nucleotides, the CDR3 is TGCAGTGCTAGTGGGATAGCGAACACCGGGGAGCTGTTTTTT.

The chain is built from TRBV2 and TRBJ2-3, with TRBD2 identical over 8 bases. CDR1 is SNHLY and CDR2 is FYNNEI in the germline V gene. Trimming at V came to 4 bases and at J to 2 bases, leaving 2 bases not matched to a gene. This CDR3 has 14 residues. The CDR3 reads CASSASGYTDTQYF. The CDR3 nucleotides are TGTGCCAGCAGTGCTAGCGGGTACACAGATACGCAGTATTTT.

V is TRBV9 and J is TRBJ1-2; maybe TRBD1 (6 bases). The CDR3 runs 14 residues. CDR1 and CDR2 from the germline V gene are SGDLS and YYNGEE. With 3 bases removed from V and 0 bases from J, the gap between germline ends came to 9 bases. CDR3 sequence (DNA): TGTGCCAGCAGCGGGGGGACATCTAACTATGGCTACACCTTC. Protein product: CASSGGTSNYGYTF.

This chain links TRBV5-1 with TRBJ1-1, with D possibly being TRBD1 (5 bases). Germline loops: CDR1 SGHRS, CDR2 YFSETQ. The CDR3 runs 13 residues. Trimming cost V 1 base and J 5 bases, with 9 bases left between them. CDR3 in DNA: TGCGCCAGCAGCTTGATCGGGGGTACTGAAGCTTTCTTT. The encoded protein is CASSLIGGTEAFF.

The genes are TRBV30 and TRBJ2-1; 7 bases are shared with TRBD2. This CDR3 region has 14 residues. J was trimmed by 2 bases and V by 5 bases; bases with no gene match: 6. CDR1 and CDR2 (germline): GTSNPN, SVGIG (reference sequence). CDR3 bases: TGTGCCTGGGATACTAGCGAGACCTACAATGAGCAGTTCTTC. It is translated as CAWDTSETYNEQFF.

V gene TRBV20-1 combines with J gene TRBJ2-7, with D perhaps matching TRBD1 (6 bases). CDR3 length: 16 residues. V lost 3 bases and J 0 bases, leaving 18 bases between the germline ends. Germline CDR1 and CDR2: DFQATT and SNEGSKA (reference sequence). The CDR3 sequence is CSASVDATGFSYEQYF. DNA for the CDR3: TGCAGTGCTAGTGTAGATGCCACAGGGTTCTCCTACGAGCAGTACTTC.

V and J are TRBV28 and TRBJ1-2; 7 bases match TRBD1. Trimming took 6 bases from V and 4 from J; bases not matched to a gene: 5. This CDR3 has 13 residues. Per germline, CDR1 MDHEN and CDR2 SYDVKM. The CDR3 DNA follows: TGTGCCAGCAGGGAGGGACAGCTCTATGGCTACACCTTC. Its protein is CASREGQLYGYTF.

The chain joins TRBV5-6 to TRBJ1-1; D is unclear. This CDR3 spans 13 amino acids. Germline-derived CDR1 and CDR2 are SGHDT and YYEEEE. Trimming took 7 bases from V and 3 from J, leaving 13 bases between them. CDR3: CASEGGWDTEAFF. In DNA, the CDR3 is TGTGCCAGCGAGGGAGGGTGGGACACTGAAGCTTTCTTT.

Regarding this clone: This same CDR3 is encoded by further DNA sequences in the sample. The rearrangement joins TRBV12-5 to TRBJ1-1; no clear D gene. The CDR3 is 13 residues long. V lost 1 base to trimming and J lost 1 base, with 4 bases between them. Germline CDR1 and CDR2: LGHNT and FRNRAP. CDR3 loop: CASGLGTNTEAFF. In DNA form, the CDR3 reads TGTGCTAGTGGTTTGGGTACGAACACTGAAGCTTTCTTT.

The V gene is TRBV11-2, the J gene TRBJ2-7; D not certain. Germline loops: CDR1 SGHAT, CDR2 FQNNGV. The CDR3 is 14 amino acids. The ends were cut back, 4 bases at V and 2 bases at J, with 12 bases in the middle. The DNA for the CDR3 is TGTGCCAGCAGCTATCGGACGGGCCCCTACGAGCAGTACTTC. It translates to CASSYRTGPYEQYF.

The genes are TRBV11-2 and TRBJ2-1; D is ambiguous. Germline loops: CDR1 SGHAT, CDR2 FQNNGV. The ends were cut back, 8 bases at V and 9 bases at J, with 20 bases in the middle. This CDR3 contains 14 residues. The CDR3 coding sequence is TGTGCCAGCCTACAACTCGGCCAGAGCCCTGAGCAGTTCTTC. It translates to CASLQLGQSPEQFF.

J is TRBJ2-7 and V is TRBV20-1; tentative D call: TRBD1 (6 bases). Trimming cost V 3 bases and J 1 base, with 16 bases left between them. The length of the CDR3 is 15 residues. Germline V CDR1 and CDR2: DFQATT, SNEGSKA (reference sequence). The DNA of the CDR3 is TGCAGTGCTAGTCGGCCGGGACACCGGTCCTACGAGCAGTACTTC. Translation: CSASRPGHRSYEQYF.

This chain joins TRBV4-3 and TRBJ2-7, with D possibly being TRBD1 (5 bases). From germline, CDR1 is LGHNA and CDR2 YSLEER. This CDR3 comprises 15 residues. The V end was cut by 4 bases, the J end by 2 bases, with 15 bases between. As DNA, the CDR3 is TGCGCCAGCAGCCCAGAGGCAAGGGGTCCCTACGAGCAGTACTTC. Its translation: CASSPEARGPYEQYF.

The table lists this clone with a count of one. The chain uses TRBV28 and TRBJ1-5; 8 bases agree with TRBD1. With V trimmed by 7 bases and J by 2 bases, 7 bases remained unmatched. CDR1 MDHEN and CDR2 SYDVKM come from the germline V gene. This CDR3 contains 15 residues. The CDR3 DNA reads TGTGCCAGCACCCTACCGGGACAGGGCAATCAGCCCCAGCATTTT. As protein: CASTLPGQGNQPQHF.

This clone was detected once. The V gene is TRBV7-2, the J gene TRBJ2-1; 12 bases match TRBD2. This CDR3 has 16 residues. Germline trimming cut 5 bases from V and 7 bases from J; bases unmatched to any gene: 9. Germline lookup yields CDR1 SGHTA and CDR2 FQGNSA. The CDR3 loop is CASSVTSGGLRNEQFF. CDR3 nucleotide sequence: TGTGCCAGCAGCGTAACTAGCGGGGGGTTGAGGAATGAGCAGTTCTTC.

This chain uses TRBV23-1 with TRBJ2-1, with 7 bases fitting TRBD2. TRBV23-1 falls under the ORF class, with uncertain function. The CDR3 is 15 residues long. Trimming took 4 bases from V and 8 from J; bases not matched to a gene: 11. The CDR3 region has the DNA TGCGCCAGCAGTCCTCTAGCGCGGGGGAGCGATGAGCAGTTCTTC. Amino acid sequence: CASSPLARGSDEQFF.

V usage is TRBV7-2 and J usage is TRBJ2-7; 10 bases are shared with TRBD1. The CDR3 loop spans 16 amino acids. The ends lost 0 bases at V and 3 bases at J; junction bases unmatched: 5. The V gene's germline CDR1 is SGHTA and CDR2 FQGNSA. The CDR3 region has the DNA TGTGCCAGCAGCTTAGCTTTTCGGGACAGGGGCTACGAGCAGTACTTC. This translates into CASSLAFRDRGYEQYF.

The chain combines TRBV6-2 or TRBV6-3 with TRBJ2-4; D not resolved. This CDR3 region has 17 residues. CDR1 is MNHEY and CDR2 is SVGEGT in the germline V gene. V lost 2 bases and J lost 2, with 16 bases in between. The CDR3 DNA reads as TGTGCCAGCAGTTACCTACAAGAAGTTCTTACCAAAAACATTCAGTACTTC. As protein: CASSYLQEVLTKNIQYF.

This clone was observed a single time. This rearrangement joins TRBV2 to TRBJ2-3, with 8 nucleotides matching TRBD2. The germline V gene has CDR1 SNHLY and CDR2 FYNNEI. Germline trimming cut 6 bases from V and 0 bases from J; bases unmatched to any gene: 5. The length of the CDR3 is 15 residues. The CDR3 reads CASRQERGSTDTQYF. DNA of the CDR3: TGTGCCAGCAGGCAAGAGCGGGGGAGCACAGATACGCAGTATTTT.

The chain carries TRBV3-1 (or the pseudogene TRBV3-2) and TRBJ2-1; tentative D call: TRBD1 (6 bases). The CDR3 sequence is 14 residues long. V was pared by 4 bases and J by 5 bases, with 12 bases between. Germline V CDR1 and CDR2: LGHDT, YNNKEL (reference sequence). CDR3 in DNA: TGTGCCAGCAGCCTGCCTGGACAGAACAATGAGCAGTTCTTC. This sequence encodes CASSLPGQNNEQFF.

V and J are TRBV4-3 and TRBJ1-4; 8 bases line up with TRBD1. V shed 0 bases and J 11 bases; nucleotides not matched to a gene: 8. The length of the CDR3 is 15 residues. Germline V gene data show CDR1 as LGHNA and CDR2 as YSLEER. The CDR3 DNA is TGCGCCAGCAGCCAAGAATACGAGACAGGGGAGAAACTGTTTTTT. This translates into CASSQEYETGEKLFF.

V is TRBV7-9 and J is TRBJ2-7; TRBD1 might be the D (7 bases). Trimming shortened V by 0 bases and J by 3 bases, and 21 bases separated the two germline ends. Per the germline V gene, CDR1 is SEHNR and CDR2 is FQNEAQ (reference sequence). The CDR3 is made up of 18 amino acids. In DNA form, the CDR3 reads TGTGCCAGCAGCTTAGCGCTAAGGGGGCTAGCGTATAACTACGAGCAGTACTTC. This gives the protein CASSLALRGLAYNYEQYF. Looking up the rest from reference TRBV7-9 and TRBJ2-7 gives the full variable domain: DTGVSQNPRHKITKRGQNVTFRCDPISEHNRLYWYRQTLGQGPEFLTYFQNEAQLEKSRLLSDRFSAERPKGSFSTLEIQRTEQGDSAMYLCASSLALRGLAYNYEQYFGPGTRLTVT.

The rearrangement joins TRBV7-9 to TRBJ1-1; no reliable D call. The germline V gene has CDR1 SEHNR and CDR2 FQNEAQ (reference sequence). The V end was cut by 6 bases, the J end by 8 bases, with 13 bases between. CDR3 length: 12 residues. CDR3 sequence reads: CASSSGVGEAFF. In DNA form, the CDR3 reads TGTGCCAGCAGTTCGGGTGTCGGGGAAGCTTTCTTT.

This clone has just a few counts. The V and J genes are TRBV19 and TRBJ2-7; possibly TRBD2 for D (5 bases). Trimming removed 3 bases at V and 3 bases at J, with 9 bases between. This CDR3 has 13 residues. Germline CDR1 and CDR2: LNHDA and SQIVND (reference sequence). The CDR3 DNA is TGTGCCAGTAGTATTGAACGGGGCTACGAGCAGTACTTC. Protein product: CASSIERGYEQYF.

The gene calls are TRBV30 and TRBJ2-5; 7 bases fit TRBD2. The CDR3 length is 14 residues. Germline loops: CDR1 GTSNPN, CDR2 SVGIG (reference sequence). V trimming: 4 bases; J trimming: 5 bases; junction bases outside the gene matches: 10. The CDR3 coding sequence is TGTGCCTGGACATGGGCGGGAGCGGGTGAGACCCAGTACTTC. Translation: CAWTWAGAGETQYF.

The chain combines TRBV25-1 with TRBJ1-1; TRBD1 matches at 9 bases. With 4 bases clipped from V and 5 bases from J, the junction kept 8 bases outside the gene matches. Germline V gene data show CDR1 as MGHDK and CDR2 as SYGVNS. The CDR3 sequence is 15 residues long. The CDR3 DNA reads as TGTGCCAGCAGTGGACGGACAGGGGTTATAACTGAAGCTTTCTTT. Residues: CASSGRTGVITEAFF. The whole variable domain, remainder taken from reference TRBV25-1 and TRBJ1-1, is EADIYQTPRYLVIGTGKKITLECSQTMGHDKMYWYQQDPGMELHLIHYSYGVNSTEKGDLSSESTVSRIRTEHFPLTLESARPSHTSQYLCASSGRTGVITEAFFGQGTRLTVV.